This TCR beta chain stems from a study of post-analysis software for immune sequencing data. In the study overall: Secondary progressive, relapsing-remitting and progressive-relapsing multiple sclerosis were among the included disease courses.

Each TCR beta cDNA library carried unique molecular identifiers. From around 0.96 to 9.9 million T cells, about 500,000 cDNA molecules were obtained. TCRdb redid the calling of the PCR reads with MiXCR, one entry per CDR3 protein. Among more than 500,000 distinct CDR3 sequences, about a third were seen once, and the ten largest hold approximately 5.4%. Overall study results and limits: TRBV segments more frequent in patients than in controls numbered about five and included TRBV5-6, TRBV5-1 and TRBV20-1. Strong same-batch co-clustering of samples appeared with F measure clustering. Controls' normalized Chao1 diversity significantly exceeded that of multiple sclerosis patients.

This clonotype was counted between two and nine times. Its cognate antigen is unknown. Trimming left V 6 bases short and J 8 bases short, with 14 bases between. The CDR3 is 13 amino acids. CDR1 ENHRY and CDR2 SYGVKD come from the germline V gene. The chain couples TRBV10-3 to TRBJ2-1, with TRBD2 as a possible D gene (6 bases). The specimen sequenced was blood. This TCR derives from a girl aged 2-17 years with multiple sclerosis. The CDR3 loop is CAISAERRDEQFF. DNA of the CDR3: TGTGCCATCAGCGCAGAACGGAGGGATGAGCAGTTCTTC.